What follows describes a single T cell receptor (beta chain). Its antigen is undetermined. The same CDR3 arises from other DNA sequences in this sample as well. Germline V gene sequence: CDR1 SGHRS, CDR2 YFSETQ. V was shortened by 0 bases and J by 1 base, with 4 bases between the two germline ends. CDR3 size: 13 residues. PCR primers comprised 60 Vbeta and 13 Jbeta primers. TCRdb keeps only in-frame clones here, not all; method: immunoSEQ multiplex PCR. The sample consists of 200,000 to 250,000 clones, 77% of them appearing once. This entry comes from a study of cytomegalovirus exposure and HLA in healthy donors. Study outcomes and limitations: A later analysis associated 16,000 or so TCR beta sequences with HLA alleles at a 0.05 false discovery rate. Across donors, presence/absence analyses took sequencing depth to be roughly uniform.

Sequenced material: PBMCs. This TCR was recovered from a woman aged 55-75 years in good health and CMV-seropositive. V gene TRBV5-1 combines with J gene TRBJ2-5; the D is unclear. CDR3 in amino acids: CASSLAVQETQYF. In DNA form, the CDR3 reads TGCGCCAGCAGCTTGGCAGTCCAAGAGACCCAGTACTTC.